Following are 16 T cell receptor beta chains from one sample sequenced in a study of technical replicates of blood from a handful of donors. TCRdb keeps only in-frame clones here, not all; method: immunoSEQ multiplex PCR. The profile shows tens of thousands of clones, roughly 90% of them singletons. The sequencing sample was made of T cells isolated from PBMCs. The receptor source for this set is a human donor in good health.

CDR3 coding DNA: TGTGCCAGCAGCGGAGACAGCCTGAACACTGAAGCTTTCTTT. As protein: CASSGDSLNTEAFF. The rearrangement uses TRBV9 and TRBJ1-1; maybe TRBD1 (5 bases). CDR3 length: 14 residues. V was trimmed by 3 bases and J by 0 bases, leaving 9 bases between them. Germline CDR1 reads SGDLS; CDR2 reads YYNGEE.

The chain combines TRBV10-3 with TRBJ2-7, with 12 nucleotides matching TRBD1. The trim removed 5 bases at V and 6 bases at J, leaving 5 bases unmatched. The CDR3 sequence is 14 residues long. The germline V gene has CDR1 ENHRY and CDR2 SYGVKD. CDR3: CAISSRDRGPEQYF. The DNA of the CDR3 is TGTGCCATCAGTAGCCGGGACAGGGGGCCCGAGCAGTACTTC.

The table lists this clone with a count of one. The V gene is TRBV29-1, the J gene TRBJ2-7; D is unresolved. The CDR3 runs 13 residues. Trimming removed 4 bases from V and 1 base from J, with 11 bases in between. Germline V gene sequence: CDR1 SQVTM, CDR2 ANQGSEA. The chain's CDR3 is CSVGRSPSYEQYF. DNA for the CDR3: TGCAGCGTTGGCCGGTCTCCATCCTACGAGCAGTACTTC.

The chain employs TRBV7-8 and TRBJ2-2; TRBD2 aligns across 14 bases. V trimming: 5 bases; J trimming: 3 bases; junction bases outside the gene matches: 14. CDR3 size: 20 residues. Germline CDR1 SGHVS, CDR2 FQNEAQ. CDR3 nucleotide sequence: TGTGCCAGCAGCCTACCGTCCGGACTAGCGGGAGGAGGAGACACCGGGGAGCTGTTTTTT. This gives the protein CASSLPSGLAGGGDTGELFF. Together with reference TRBV7-8 and TRBJ2-2, the CDR3 gives the full variable domain: GAGVSQSPRYKVAKRGQDVALRCDPISGHVSLFWYQQALGQGPEFLTYFQNEAQLDKSGLPSDRFFAERPEGSVSTLKIQRTQQEDSAVYLCASSLPSGLAGGGDTGELFFGEGSRLTVL.

The chain couples TRBV7-8 to TRBJ1-5; no reliable D call. This CDR3 has 17 residues. The V gene's germline CDR1 is SGHVS and CDR2 FQNEAQ. The V and J ends lost 3 bases and 0 bases respectively, with 15 bases between them. CDR3 in DNA: TGTGCCAGCAGCTTGGTCGCAGGCCGATATAGCAATCAGCCCCAGCATTTT. It encodes CASSLVAGRYSNQPQHF.

The CDR3 DNA sequence: TGTGCCTGGAGTCTATCAGGGACAGGGAACACTGAAGCTTTCTTT. It is translated as CAWSLSGTGNTEAFF. The chain joins TRBV30 to TRBJ1-1, with 8 nucleotides matching TRBD1. This CDR3 has 15 residues. V lost 2 bases, J lost 1 base, and 6 bases stayed unmatched. From germline, CDR1 is GTSNPN and CDR2 SVGIG (reference sequence).

The genes are TRBV7-2 and TRBJ2-7, with D perhaps matching TRBD2 (5 bases). V was shortened by 5 bases and J by 3 bases, with 14 bases between the two germline ends. The germline V gene encodes CDR1 SGHTA and CDR2 FQGNSA. This CDR3 is built from 14 residues. In nucleotides, the CDR3 is TGTGCCAGCAGCCACGGAGACTACTTCTACGAGCAGTACTTC. Translating gives CASSHGDYFYEQYF.

The V and J genes are TRBV5-1 and TRBJ2-5; 9 bases map to TRBD1. Germline assignment: CDR1 SGHRS and CDR2 YFSETQ. The V gene end was trimmed by 4 bases and the J gene end by 4 bases; junction bases not matched to a gene: 17. This CDR3 comprises 18 residues. The CDR3 reads CASSPDLLGQGIGETQYF. The CDR3 nucleotides are TGCGCCAGCAGCCCGGATTTGTTGGGACAGGGAATTGGAGAGACCCAGTACTTC.

This chain links TRBV30 with TRBJ2-2; 9 bases are shared with TRBD2. Germline loops: CDR1 GTSNPN, CDR2 SVGIG (reference sequence). This CDR3 has 16 residues. Losses at the gene ends were 0 bases for V and 4 bases for J; bases not matched to a gene: 6. The CDR3 protein is CAWSVGSSGVTGELFF. The CDR3 DNA follows: TGTGCCTGGAGTGTCGGGTCTAGCGGGGTCACCGGGGAGCTGTTTTTT.

The chain links TRBV5-4 to TRBJ1-3; TRBD1 is a possible D gene (6 bases). From germline, CDR1 is SGHNT and CDR2 YYREEE (reference sequence). Trimming shortened V by 0 bases and J by 4 bases, and 11 bases separated the two germline ends. The CDR3 spans 15 residues. CDR3 amino acids: CASSLGGGSGNTIYF. The CDR3 DNA reads TGTGCCAGCAGCTTGGGGGGGGGCAGCGGAAACACCATATATTTT. The full variable domain, its missing parts supplied by reference TRBV5-4 and TRBJ1-3, is ETGVTQSPTHLIKTRGQQVTLRCSSQSGHNTVSWYQQALGQGPQFIFQYYREEENGRGNFPPRFSGLQFPNYSSELNVNALELDDSALYLCASSLGGGSGNTIYFGEGSWLTVV.

This clone was detected a few times. The V gene is TRBV30, the J gene TRBJ1-1; TRBD1 might be the D (6 bases). Germline lookup yields CDR1 GTSNPN and CDR2 SVGIG (reference sequence). V was cut by 2 bases and J by 7 bases, with 11 bases left in between. CDR3 size: 12 residues. Here the CDR3 reads CAWSLQGYEAFF. The CDR3 DNA sequence: TGTGCCTGGAGTTTACAGGGCTATGAAGCTTTCTTT. The full variable domain, in which reference TRBV30 and TRBJ1-1 provide the parts outside the CDR3, is SQTIHQWPATLVQPVGSPLSLECTVEGTSNPNLYWYRQAAGRGLQLLFYSVGIGQISSEVPQNLSASRPQDRQFILSSKKLLLSDSGFYLCAWSLQGYEAFFGQGTRLTVV.

This sequence joins TRBV19 and TRBJ1-1; 7 bases map to TRBD1. The CDR3 covers 16 residues. CDR1 is LNHDA, CDR2 SQIVND, per germline (reference sequence). After removal of 4 bases from V and 11 bases from J, the junction contained 19 bases not matched to a gene. CDR3 loop: CASSTNRQGISSLAFF. The CDR3 DNA reads as TGTGCCAGTAGTACCAACCGACAGGGTATATCTAGTTTGGCTTTCTTT.

V is TRBV6-1 and J is TRBJ1-1; weak D call: TRBD1 (5 bases). V dropped 7 bases and J dropped 2 bases, with 11 bases sitting between them. Germline V gives CDR1 MNHNS, CDR2 SASEGT. The CDR3 length is 13 residues. For the CDR3, the DNA is TGTGCCAGCATTGTTACAGGAAACACTGAAGCTTTCTTT. Translated, it gives CASIVTGNTEAFF.

This chain links TRBV7-8 with TRBJ2-7, with TRBD1 as a possible D gene (5 bases). Trimming removed 6 bases from V and 3 bases from J, with 21 bases in between. The CDR3 is 16 amino acids. CDR1 and CDR2 from the germline V gene are SGHVS and FQNEAQ. CDR3 residues: CASRLYTEDSFYEQYF. The CDR3 DNA reads as TGTGCCAGCAGGTTATACACCGAAGACAGCTTCTACGAGCAGTACTTC.

The rearrangement links TRBV6-5 to TRBJ1-4, with a possible D match to TRBD1 (5 bases). This CDR3 contains 15 residues. Germline V gives CDR1 MNHEY, CDR2 SVGAGI. V was shortened by 8 bases and J by 3 bases, with 16 bases between the two germline ends. CDR3 sequence reads: CASGRMGGPNEKLFF. The CDR3 DNA reads as TGTGCCAGCGGCAGAATGGGGGGTCCTAATGAAAAACTGTTTTTT.

This clone occurred a few times. This chain connects TRBV10-3 to TRBJ2-7; TRBD1 is a possible D gene (6 bases). The CDR3 sequence is 14 residues long. Per germline, CDR1 ENHRY and CDR2 SYGVKD. Trimming cost V 5 bases and J 2 bases, with 13 bases left between them. CDR3 in amino acids: CAISKIQGAYEQYF. CDR3 sequence (DNA): TGTGCCATCAGTAAAATACAGGGCGCCTACGAGCAGTACTTC.